Sequencing of this TCR beta chain was carried out in a study of T-cell reconstitution after alpha-beta-depleted transplantation in children. This clonotype was counted only a few times. Germline V lookup: CDR1 SGHTA, CDR2 FQGTGA. Between the trimmed V and J ends, which lost 2 bases and 5 bases, there was a span of 12 bases. The CDR3 totals 14 residues. For TCRbeta, the library was prepared with unique molecular identifiers. MiXCR was run by TCRdb on the PCR reads, yielding one entry per CDR3 protein. The sample consists of around 16,000 distinct CDR3 sequences, 4.5% to 6.5% of them appearing once. The J gene is TRBJ2-5, the V gene TRBV7-3; a weak D match, TRBD2 (6 bases). The sequencing used PBMCs, collected before TCRalphabeta/CD19-depleted stem cell transplant. The source is a boy aged 10-17 years with acute lymphoblastic leukemia, due to receive a stem cell transplant. The CDR3 coding sequence is TGTGCCAGCAGCTTAGGGGGTGGAGGGGAGACCCAGTACTTC. Protein: CASSLGGGGETQYF.